This TCR beta chain was captured in a study of regulatory T cells in long-lasting Graves disease. Study-wide context: The definition of persistent Graves' disease was over 5 years of antithyroid drugs with positive TSH receptor antibodies. General study points: Persistent disease was associated with favored TRBV28 usage and with favored use of TRBJ1-2 and TRBJ2-5. Sampling was limited to peripheral blood rather than thyroid tissue.

Turning to this clonotype: Its antigen is as yet unknown.

The sample's time point: persistent/refractory GD, antithyroid drugs over 5 years with positive TRAb. With RNA extracted from PBMCs as input, the TCR library was made. Germline CDR1 reads MDHEN; CDR2 reads SYDVKM. V dropped 9 bases and J dropped 6; count of bases not matched to a gene: 9. This CDR3 has 15 residues. Arm-PCR of CDR3 regions and iRepertoire HTBI primers were the basis on which TCR beta libraries were built. Methods used by the authors: Detected in the samples were some 68 TRBV and 15 or so TRBJ segments. TCRdb re-derived calls from the multiplex PCR reads in MiXCR, one entry per CDR3 protein. The V and J calls here are based on TCRdb, not the publication. The table records about 460,000 distinct CDR3 sequences, approximately 22% of them present only once.

The receptor was derived from a female donor with Graves disease. The rearrangement uses TRBV28 and TRBJ2-2; TRBD2 matches at 11 bases. The specimen comprised peripheral blood mononuclear cells (PBMCs), sampled when the disease was refractory, from a patient treated with antithyroid drugs. CDR3 sequence: CASSLTSGIAGELFF. CDR3 DNA sequence: TGTGCCAGTAGCTTGACTAGCGGGATTGCCGGGGAGCTGTTTTTT.